The 16 T cell receptor beta chains below all came from one sample that was sequenced in a study of spatial heterogeneity in lung cancer. Study outcomes and limitations: Expanded intratumoral alpha and beta TCR counts tracked tumor mutation counts.

These TCRs are of unknown antigen specificity. From the 5' RACE reads, TCRdb called clonotypes with MiXCR, one entry per CDR3 protein. This table has 7,000 to 8,500 distinct CDR3 sequences, about an eighth appearing once. Time point defined: sample taken at primary tumor resection. The source material was lung tumor tissue, sampled at surgery. Receptor source: a male donor with early-stage non-small cell lung cancer.

The table lists this clonotype with many counts. CDR3 DNA: TGCAGCGTTGGCGGGAGGGCCCGAGAGACCCAGTACTTC. Protein sequence: CSVGGRARETQYF. The chain combines TRBV29-1 with TRBJ2-5, with TRBD2 identical over 9 bases. This CDR3 is built from 13 residues. CDR1 is SQVTM, CDR2 ANQGSEA, per germline. V lost 4 bases and J lost 4; bases outside the gene matches: 4.

J is TRBJ2-1 and V is TRBV12-3 or TRBV12-4; D call uncertain. The CDR3 is 12 amino acids. Trimming left V 5 bases short and J 6 bases short, with 8 bases between. The CDR3 nucleotides are TGTGCCAGCAGTCCCTGGTCCAATGAGCAGTTCTTC. Translation gives CASSPWSNEQFF.

This clonotype is labeled as medium-sized. This chain uses TRBV28 with TRBJ2-7; tentative D call: TRBD1 (6 bases). Deletions cut 6 bases from V and 0 bases from J, with 15 bases between. This CDR3 spans 15 amino acids. The V gene's germline CDR1 is MDHEN and CDR2 SYDVKM. DNA of the CDR3: TGTGCCAGCAGCTCCGGGACACGCAGCTCCTACGAGCAGTACTTC. The encoded protein is CASSSGTRSSYEQYF.

This clonotype was seen repeatedly, ten times or more. For the CDR3, the DNA is TGCAGCGTTGAAGATCCGGGACAGGTCCCAGATACGCAGTATTTT. Its protein is CSVEDPGQVPDTQYF. This chain links TRBV29-1 with TRBJ2-3, with TRBD1 matching 8 bases. Germline CDR1 SQVTM, CDR2 ANQGSEA. This CDR3 region has 15 residues. V gave up 0 bases and J gave up 4 bases; unmatched junction bases: 6.

The rearrangement uses TRBV7-2 and TRBJ1-1; the D is unclear. CDR1 is SGHTA, CDR2 FQGNSA, per germline. Trimming left V 2 bases short and J 1 base short, with 5 bases between. The CDR3 has 13 residues. CDR3 sequence: CASSLSQNTEAFF. CDR3 coding DNA: TGTGCCAGCAGCTTATCCCAGAACACTGAAGCTTTCTTT.

This clonotype occurred many times. The genes are TRBV19 and TRBJ2-1, with unresolved D. From germline, CDR1 is LNHDA and CDR2 SQIVND (reference sequence). Between the trimmed V and J ends, which lost 2 bases and 0 bases, there was a span of 11 bases. This CDR3 has 16 amino acids. The CDR3: CASSISQRSSYNEQFF. The CDR3, as DNA: TGTGCCAGTAGTATAAGTCAGCGAAGCTCCTACAATGAGCAGTTCTTC.

The chain is built from TRBV6-5 and TRBJ2-3; no clear D. CDR3 size: 12 residues. V was trimmed by 6 bases and J by 4 bases, leaving 8 bases between them. The germline gives CDR1 MNHEY, CDR2 SVGAGI. As DNA, the CDR3 is TGTGCCAGCAGGTCCAGTCCAGATACGCAGTATTTT. Its translation is CASRSSPDTQYF.

This clonotype ranks as medium-sized. J is TRBJ2-3 and V is TRBV14; no clear D. The length of the CDR3 is 12 residues. V was trimmed by 1 base and J by 7 bases, leaving 6 bases between them. CDR1 SGHDN and CDR2 FVKESK come from the germline V gene. The CDR3 here is CASSQALHTQYF. CDR3 nucleotide sequence: TGTGCCAGCAGCCAAGCGCTACATACGCAGTATTTT.

This chain connects TRBV7-2 to TRBJ2-3; 11 bases line up with TRBD2. This CDR3 is built from 16 residues. The germline V gene has CDR1 SGHTA and CDR2 FQGNSA. The V segment lost 5 bases and the J segment 3 bases; nucleotides outside the gene matches: 7. The CDR3 loop reads CASSIFLAGGTDTQYF. DNA for the CDR3: TGTGCCAGCAGCATATTCCTAGCGGGAGGTACAGATACGCAGTATTTT.

This chain uses TRBV25-1 with TRBJ2-7; D gene ambiguous. V dropped 5 bases and J dropped 0 bases, with 8 bases sitting between them. CDR3 length equals 13 residues. In germline, CDR1 is MGHDK, CDR2 SYGVNS. CDR3 coding DNA: TGTGCCAGCAGTAACTCAGGCTCCTACGAGCAGTACTTC. Its protein is CASSNSGSYEQYF.

This clonotype was seen many times. The J gene is TRBJ2-5, the V gene TRBV5-1; 9 bases map to TRBD1. After removal of 2 bases from V and 4 bases from J, the junction contained 6 bases not matched to a gene. This CDR3 is built from 15 residues. The germline V gene has CDR1 SGHRS and CDR2 YFSETQ. The CDR3 nucleotides read TGCGCCAGCAGCTTTCGGACAGGGGAAGGAGAGACCCAGTACTTC. It codes for CASSFRTGEGETQYF.

The sample holds many counts of this clonotype. V is TRBV10-3 and J is TRBJ1-2, with D possibly being TRBD1 (6 bases). This CDR3 has 14 residues. From germline, CDR1 is ENHRY and CDR2 SYGVKD. V shed 3 bases and J shed 2 bases, with 10 bases lying between them. CDR3 DNA: TGTGCCATCAGTGACCGGACAGACAACTATGGCTACACCTTC. Encoded protein: CAISDRTDNYGYTF.

Many counts were recorded for this clonotype. This chain joins TRBV7-9 and TRBJ1-5, with TRBD1 matching 8 bases. Germline assignment: CDR1 SEHNR and CDR2 FQNEAQ (reference sequence). V gave up 2 bases and J gave up 3 bases; unmatched junction bases: 3. This CDR3 has 15 amino acids. Here the CDR3 DNA reads TGTGCCAGCAGCTTATCACAGGGGGTCAATCAGCCCCAGCATTTT. Amino acids: CASSLSQGVNQPQHF. The whole variable domain, remainder taken from reference TRBV7-9 and TRBJ1-5, is DTGVSQNPRHKITKRGQNVTFRCDPISEHNRLYWYRQTLGQGPEFLTYFQNEAQLEKSRLLSDRFSAERPKGSFSTLEIQRTEQGDSAMYLCASSLSQGVNQPQHFGDGTRLSIL.

V gene TRBV4-2 combines with J gene TRBJ2-3; TRBD2 aligns across 12 bases. Per the germline V gene, CDR1 is LGHNA and CDR2 is YNFKEQ. The J segment lost 2 bases and the V segment lost 2 bases, leaving 5 bases of the junction unmatched. CDR3 size: 17 residues. The CDR3 spells CASSQPRLAGVTDTQYF. CDR3 bases: TGTGCCAGCAGCCAACCCCGACTAGCGGGGGTCACAGATACGCAGTATTTT.

In its sample, this clonotype was seen many times. The CDR3 coding sequence is TGTGCCTACGCCAATACCTCCTACAATGAGCAGTTCTTC. Its protein is CAYANTSYNEQFF. The chain employs TRBV10-3 and TRBJ2-1; no reliable D call. This CDR3 contains 13 residues. With 11 bases removed from V and 0 bases from J, the gap between germline ends came to 11 bases. Germline values: CDR1 ENHRY, CDR2 SYGVKD.

This clonotype was observed a single time. The chain couples TRBV6-1 to TRBJ1-6; TRBD1 might be the D (5 bases). The CDR3 consists of 15 residues. CDR1 and CDR2 (germline): MNHNS, SASEGT. The germline V and J ends were trimmed by 2 bases and 8 bases, with 13 bases remaining between them. CDR3 sequence reads: CASSEQARGYSPLHF. The CDR3 nucleotides are TGTGCCAGCAGTGAACAGGCGCGGGGCTATTCACCCCTCCACTTT.